Here is one TCR beta chain with its context. Antigen unknown. The length of the CDR3 is 15 residues. CDR1 and CDR2 from the germline V gene are SGHTA and FQGTGA. Trimming took 2 bases from V and 1 from J; bases not matched to a gene: 3. The PCR employed 60 Vbeta primers together with 13 Jbeta primers. Using immunoSEQ multiplex PCR, the repertoire was profiled, and TCRdb retains in-frame clones only, with some absent. The profile shows 100,000 to 150,000 clones, 74% of them singletons. This specimen comes from a study of cytomegalovirus exposure and HLA in healthy donors. Overall study findings and caveats: CMV serostatus was the sole immune exposure information available.

V gene TRBV7-3 combines with J gene TRBJ2-3, with 7 bases matching TRBD1. The origin of this receptor is a male donor in good health and CMV-seronegative. Sequences were obtained from PBMCs. CDR3 DNA sequence: TGTGCCAGCAGCTTAGTAGGGGGCGGCACAGATACGCAGTATTTT. This codes for CASSLVGGGTDTQYF.